Presented here are 13 T cell receptor beta chains from one specimen sequenced in a study of metastatic and nonmetastatic thyroid tumors. Patients had received no treatment of any kind before thyroid surgery. TCRdb reprocessed the PCR reads via MiXCR. The data contain 12,000 or so clones, 12% of them singletons. Sequencing was done on a sample of blood. The receptors stem from a female donor with papillary thyroid cancer or a benign thyroid nodule (not recorded which). Some clones in this sample may be carry-over from other donors' samples.

On this clone itself: One end of the junction is discordant with germline, which a read error may explain. The gene calls are TRBV19 and TRBJ1-5; no firm D call. The CDR3 length is 14 residues. CDR1 LNHDA and CDR2 SQIVND come from the germline V gene (reference sequence). The DNA for the CDR3 is TGTGCCAGTAGTATGGCATCGGGTAATCAGCCCCAGCGTTTT. This codes for CASSMASGNQPQRF.

The V call is TRBV30, the J call TRBJ1-2, with D uncertain. The germline V and J ends were trimmed by 2 bases and 7 bases, with 14 bases remaining between them. Germline V lookup: CDR1 GTSNPN, CDR2 SVGIG (reference sequence). This CDR3 is built from 13 residues. The CDR3 coding sequence is TGTGCCTGGAGTCTGAATGCATTCGGTGGCTACACCTTC. It codes for CAWSLNAFGGYTF.

The rearrangement uses TRBV5-1 and TRBJ2-2, with 7 bases matching TRBD2. Germline V gene data show CDR1 as SGHRS and CDR2 as YFSETQ. With V trimmed by 6 bases and J by 0 bases, 8 bases remained unmatched. This CDR3 has 16 residues. The CDR3 is CASINLADANTGELFF. CDR3 DNA sequence: TGCGCCAGCATTAATCTAGCGGACGCGAACACCGGGGAGCTGTTTTTT.

Within the sample, this clone is medium-sized. The J gene is TRBJ2-7, the V gene TRBV4-2, with 7 bases identical to TRBD1. The CDR3 runs 13 residues. V gave up 4 bases and J gave up 1 base; unmatched junction bases: 1. The germline V gene has CDR1 LGHNA and CDR2 YNFKEQ. The CDR3, as DNA: TGTGCCAGCAGCCCAGGGGGTTCCTACGAGCAGTACTTC. Protein: CASSPGGSYEQYF.

The sample holds many counts of this clone. This chain connects TRBV20-1 to TRBJ2-1, with D tentatively TRBD2 (6 bases). CDR3 length: 17 amino acids. CDR1 and CDR2 from the germline V gene are DFQATT and SNEGSKA (reference sequence). The germline V and J ends were trimmed by 0 bases and 4 bases, with 19 bases remaining between them. Here the CDR3 DNA reads TGCAGTGCTAGAGATCCACTAGCATCGGCGGTTTACAATGAGCAGTTCTTC. It translates to CSARDPLASAVYNEQFF.

This clone was seen a few times. This specimen includes other DNA sequences encoding the same CDR3. The genes are TRBV19 and TRBJ1-5; possibly TRBD1 for D (5 bases). This CDR3 is 15 amino acids long. V dropped 5 bases and J dropped 10 bases, with 21 bases sitting between them. Per the germline V gene, CDR1 is LNHDA and CDR2 is SQIVND (reference sequence). The CDR3 nucleotides are TGTGCCAGTAGTCTGGGGACGGAAGGGCGGTCACCCCAGCATTTT. Translated: CASSLGTEGRSPQHF.

This clone is deemed medium-sized. The chain is built from TRBV12-3 or TRBV12-4 and TRBJ1-2; D gene ambiguous. The V and J ends lost 4 bases and 8 bases respectively, with 17 bases between them. The CDR3 contains 14 residues. CDR3 sequence (DNA): TGTGCCAGCAGTTCACCCCCGAGACTGGGAGGCTACACCTTC. It codes for CASSSPPRLGGYTF.

Only a few counts were recorded for this clone. A read error may account for a junction end that differs from germline. The chain combines TRBV29-1 with TRBJ2-2, with D maybe TRBD1 (6 bases). This CDR3 is 15 amino acids long. Germline lookup yields CDR1 SQVTM and CDR2 ANQGSEA. The CDR3 here is CSVGLTGTPTGEPFF. CDR3 sequence (DNA): TGCAGCGTTGGATTAACCGGGACACCCACCGGGGAGCCGTTTTTT.

This clone rates as medium-sized (0.01 to 0.1%). The chain combines TRBV5-5 with TRBJ1-5; TRBD1 is a possible D gene (5 bases). V shed 0 bases and J shed 4 bases, with 14 bases lying between them. The CDR3 is made up of 16 amino acids. The germline V gene has CDR1 SGHKS and CDR2 YYEKEE (reference sequence). This CDR3 reads CASSLEGPRRNQPQHF. CDR3 DNA sequence: TGTGCCAGCAGCTTGGAGGGACCGAGGAGAAATCAGCCCCAGCATTTT.

This clone was observed a handful of times. The CDR3 does not end in the conserved phenylalanine or tryptophan, so this is likely a read error. The V and J genes are TRBV19 and TRBJ1-6, with D perhaps matching TRBD1 (6 bases). Trimming left V 5 bases short and J 9 bases short, with 14 bases between. This CDR3 spans 14 amino acids. In germline, CDR1 is LNHDA, CDR2 SQIVND (reference sequence). The CDR3 sequence: CASSLQGGSSPLHL. The CDR3 nucleotides read TGTGCCAGTAGTCTACAGGGTGGTAGTTCACCCCTCCACCTT.

This clone was seen ten or more times. The V call is TRBV5-6, the J call TRBJ1-5; no firm D call. V lost 4 bases to trimming and J lost 2 bases, with 16 bases between them. Germline V gene lookup returns CDR1 SGHDT and CDR2 YYEEEE. This CDR3 has 16 residues. The CDR3 loop is CASSLRAGRGNQPQHF. Here the CDR3 DNA reads TGTGCCAGCAGCCTCCGGGCGGGCCGGGGCAATCAGCCCCAGCATTTT.

In this sample, this clone is medium-sized. The J gene is TRBJ1-6, the V gene TRBV20-1; 9 nucleotides match TRBD1. V was clipped by 0 bases and J by 3 bases; unmatched bases: 9. The CDR3 loop spans 18 amino acids. Per the germline V gene, CDR1 is DFQATT and CDR2 is SNEGSKA (reference sequence). This CDR3 is CSARDVETGGFYNSPLHF. The CDR3 DNA reads TGCAGTGCTAGAGACGTGGAGACAGGGGGATTCTATAATTCACCCCTCCACTTT.

In this sample, this clone turned up many times. V and J are TRBV7-9 and TRBJ2-7, with D tentatively TRBD1 (5 bases). Trimming took off 2 bases at V and 3 bases at J, with 14 bases between the two ends. Per the germline V gene, CDR1 is SEHNR and CDR2 is FQNEAQ (reference sequence). This CDR3 contains 15 residues. The CDR3 sequence is CASSLRAGKNYEQYF. The CDR3 DNA reads TGTGCCAGCAGCTTAAGGGCAGGGAAGAACTACGAGCAGTACTTC. Drawing the rest from reference TRBV7-9 and TRBJ2-7, the complete variable domain is DTGVSQNPRHKITKRGQNVTFRCDPISEHNRLYWYRQTLGQGPEFLTYFQNEAQLEKSRLLSDRFSAERPKGSFSTLEIQRTEQGDSAMYLCASSLRAGKNYEQYFGPGTRLTVT.